This T cell receptor (beta chain) was sequenced for a study of CDR3 diversity in severe acne. In TCRdb, the PCR reads were re-called with MiXCR into one record per CDR3 protein. This sample has roughly 100,000 distinct CDR3 sequences, with 51% found just once. Germline loops: CDR1 LNHDA, CDR2 SQIVND (reference sequence). The CDR3 contains 16 residues. The J segment lost 2 bases and the V segment lost 9 bases, leaving 12 bases of the junction unmatched. This TCR was sampled from a male donor with acne. The chain carries TRBV19 and TRBJ2-2; 7 bases fit TRBD1. The sequencing sample was made of blood. CDR3 in amino acids: CASNPGTAPNTGELFF. The CDR3 nucleotides read TGTGCCAGCAACCCCGGGACAGCCCCTAACACCGGGGAGCTGTTTTTT.